The rows below give T cell receptor beta chains drawn from one sample of a study of blood T cell repertoires in COVID-19. Assay: immunoSEQ multiplex PCR; the TCRdb copy retains only in-frame clones and omits some. The table includes 200,000 to 300,000 clones, roughly 90% detected once. Sample: PBMCs or T cells enriched from blood (not recorded which). The receptors were gathered from a woman between 25 and 40 years old with acute COVID-19. Both conserved end residues are part of each CDR3. D genes are given only for firm matches. Clone size is shown for a subset of rows, as once, few, many or a class of expanded clone.

J: TRBJ2-2; D: -; V: TRBV6-2/TRBV6-3; size: few; DNA: TGTGCCAGCAGTTACTCCCGGGGAACCGGGGAGCTGTTTTTT; CDR3: CASSYSRGTGELFF
J: TRBJ1-5; D: TRBD1; V: TRBV19; size: -; DNA: TGTGCCAGTAGTATCAGGGGGCCAAATCAGCCCCAGCATTTT; CDR3: CASSIRGPNQPQHF
J: TRBJ1-4; D: -; V: TRBV6-5; size: -; DNA: TGTGCCAGCAGTTTCAAGACGGGAGCTAATGAAAAACTGTTTTTT; CDR3: CASSFKTGANEKLFF
J: TRBJ2-7; D: -; V: TRBV18; size: -; DNA: TGTGCCAGCTCACCAAGAGACAGCACAAGCGAGCAGTACTTC; CDR3: CASSPRDSTSEQYF
J: TRBJ1-6; D: -; V: TRBV19; size: -; DNA: TGTGCCAGTAGTGAGTCAGGGTTTTTCACCCTCCACTTT; CDR3: CASSESGFFTLHF
J: TRBJ1-4; D: -; V: TRBV7-9; size: -; DNA: TGTGCCAGCAGCTTAGTCCCCCAGGGAAGGAATGAAAAACTGTTTTTT; CDR3: CASSLVPQGRNEKLFF
J: TRBJ2-7; D: TRBD2; V: TRBV4-3; size: -; DNA: TGCGCCAGCAGCCAAGATCTAGGGAGGGGCGGCGACTACGAGCAGTACTTC; CDR3: CASSQDLGRGGDYEQYF
J: TRBJ1-1; D: -; V: TRBV7-8; size: -; DNA: TGTGCCAGCAGCTTAGCGCAAGGGGGACTGAACACTGAAGCTTTCTTT; CDR3: CASSLAQGGLNTEAFF
J: TRBJ2-7; D: -; V: TRBV6-5; size: -; DNA: TGTGCCAGCAGTACTTATCATGCCTCCGAGCAGTACTTC; CDR3: CASSTYHASEQYF
J: TRBJ2-2; D: -; V: TRBV18; size: -; DNA: TGTGCCAGCTCACCATCGTCCGGGGAGCTGTTTTTT; CDR3: CASSPSSGELFF
J: TRBJ1-6; D: -; V: TRBV3-1/TRBV3-2; size: -; DNA: TGTGCCAGCAGCCCGAGGGTGTCCGATTCACCCCTCCACTTT; CDR3: CASSPRVSDSPLHF
J: TRBJ1-6; D: -; V: TRBV18; size: -; DNA: TGTGCCAGCTCACCTATGGACGGGAGGAATTCACCCCTCCACTTT; CDR3: CASSPMDGRNSPLHF
J: TRBJ1-2; D: TRBD1; V: TRBV27; size: -; DNA: TGTGCCAGCAGTCCGGACAGGGTAGGTGGCTATGGCTACACCTTC; CDR3: CASSPDRVGGYGYTF
J: TRBJ2-1; D: TRBD2; V: TRBV19; size: -; DNA: TGTGCCAGTAGCCTCGGGGGGTCCTACAATGAGCAGTTCTTC; CDR3: CASSLGGSYNEQFF
J: TRBJ1-2; D: -; V: TRBV7-9; size: few; DNA: TGTGCCAGCAGCTTAGAGAGCGGCTACACCTTC; CDR3: CASSLESGYTF
J: TRBJ2-1; D: TRBD2; V: TRBV19; size: -; DNA: TGTGCCAGTAGTGGCTCCCCCGGGGGGATCGAGCAGTTCTTC; CDR3: CASSGSPGGIEQFF
J: TRBJ2-2; D: TRBD2; V: TRBV10-3; size: -; DNA: TGTGCCATCGGTAGCGGGGCCGGGGAGCTGTTTTTT; CDR3: CAIGSGAGELFF
J: TRBJ2-3; D: TRBD2; V: TRBV6-4; size: -; DNA: TGTGCCAGCAGTCCTAGCGGCACTAGCACAGATACGCAGTATTTT; CDR3: CASSPSGTSTDTQYF
J: TRBJ1-1; D: -; V: TRBV30; size: -; DNA: TGTGCCTGGAACACAGGGAATACTGAAGCTTTCTTT; CDR3: CAWNTGNTEAFF
J: TRBJ1-6; D: -; V: TRBV5-4; size: few; DNA: TGTGCCAGCAGCTCGGCGACAGGACAATCACCCCTCCACTTT; CDR3: CASSSATGQSPLHF
J: TRBJ1-1; D: TRBD1; V: TRBV2; size: once; DNA: TGTGCCAGCAGTGAAATGACAGGGGGTTGGTCTGAAGCTTTCTTT; CDR3: CASSEMTGGWSEAFF
J: TRBJ1-6; D: -; V: TRBV2; size: -; DNA: TGTGCCAGCAGGGACACCCCATCCTCCTATAATTCACCCCTCCACTTT; CDR3: CASRDTPSSYNSPLHF
J: TRBJ1-1; D: TRBD1; V: TRBV7-9; size: -; DNA: TGTGCCAGCATCCCTACAGGGGACGGGGATAACACTGAAGCTTTCTTT; CDR3: CASIPTGDGDNTEAFF
J: TRBJ2-7; D: TRBD1; V: TRBV5-5; size: -; DNA: TGTGCCAGCAGCTTGGGTGTCAGGGGGTACGAGCAGTACTTC; CDR3: CASSLGVRGYEQYF
J: TRBJ1-6; D: -; V: TRBV4-2; size: -; DNA: TGTGCCAGCAGCCAAGATGGGGGGCGGGGGTCACCCCTCCACTTT; CDR3: CASSQDGGRGSPLHF
J: TRBJ1-3; D: -; V: TRBV2; size: -; DNA: TGTGCCACGTTACAGGGTAGTGGAAACACCATATATTTT; CDR3: CATLQGSGNTIYF
J: TRBJ1-2; D: TRBD1; V: TRBV5-1; size: once; DNA: TGCGCCAGCAGAACCAATACAGGGGATCACTATGGCTACACCTTC; CDR3: CASRTNTGDHYGYTF
J: TRBJ2-5; D: -; V: TRBV5-4; size: -; DNA: TGTGCCAGCAGCTTAGAATTACAGGGAGTTGGGGGAGAGACCCAGTACTTC; CDR3: CASSLELQGVGGETQYF
J: TRBJ2-3; D: TRBD2; V: TRBV6-4; size: -; DNA: TGTGCCAGCAGTGGGGCGGGGGGGCCATTGGATACGCAGTATTTT; CDR3: CASSGAGGPLDTQYF
J: TRBJ2-2; D: -; V: TRBV5-1; size: -; DNA: TGCGCCAGCAGCGACCGGACAGCGAACACCGGGGAGCTGTTTTTT; CDR3: CASSDRTANTGELFF
J: TRBJ2-1; D: TRBD1; V: TRBV18; size: -; DNA: TGTGCCAGCTCACCTCAATCCGGGACAGGGCAATACAATGAGCAGTTCTTC; CDR3: CASSPQSGTGQYNEQFF
J: TRBJ2-7; D: TRBD2; V: TRBV25-1; size: -; DNA: TGTGCCAGCAGCCCGGGACTAGCCTACGAGCAGTACTTC; CDR3: CASSPGLAYEQYF
J: TRBJ2-3; D: TRBD1; V: TRBV14; size: -; DNA: TGTGCCAGCAGCCAAACGAACAGGGGTTGGCAGTATTTT; CDR3: CASSQTNRGWQYF
J: TRBJ1-1; D: -; V: TRBV11-2; size: -; DNA: TGTGCCAGCAGCTTCGGGGGAGGGCACACTGAAGCTTTCTTT; CDR3: CASSFGGGHTEAFF
J: TRBJ2-2; D: -; V: TRBV9; size: -; DNA: TGTGCCAGCAGCGTAGGTCTCTCCTCCGGGGAGCTGTTTTTT; CDR3: CASSVGLSSGELFF
J: TRBJ1-3; D: TRBD1; V: TRBV4-3; size: -; DNA: TGCGCCAGCAGCCAAGAGTCCGGGACAGGGGTTCGAAACACCATATATTTT; CDR3: CASSQESGTGVRNTIYF
J: TRBJ1-1; D: -; V: TRBV25-1; size: few; DNA: TGTGCCAGCAGGGCACAGGGTAGCGACACTGAAGCTTTCTTT; CDR3: CASRAQGSDTEAFF
J: TRBJ2-5; D: -; V: TRBV5-8; size: -; DNA: TGTGCCAGCAGCTTGGAGCGACGGGAGACCCAGTACTTC; CDR3: CASSLERRETQYF
J: TRBJ1-6; D: -; V: TRBV5-1; size: -; DNA: TGCGCCAGCAGCTTGGCAGGGACACGATATAATTCACCCCTCCACTTT; CDR3: CASSLAGTRYNSPLHF
J: TRBJ2-4; D: -; V: TRBV5-6; size: -; DNA: TGTGCCAGCAGCTTCGGGTGGTTAGCCAAAAACATTCAGTACTTC; CDR3: CASSFGWLAKNIQYF
J: TRBJ2-1; D: -; V: TRBV28; size: -; DNA: TGTGCCAGCAGTTTCCAGGCGGGGTTCTATGAGCAGTTCTTC; CDR3: CASSFQAGFYEQFF
J: TRBJ2-1; D: TRBD2; V: TRBV27; size: -; DNA: TGTGCCAGCAGTTTAACAGCGGGGGGGTACAATGAGCAGTTCTTC; CDR3: CASSLTAGGYNEQFF
J: TRBJ2-4; D: TRBD1; V: TRBV5-4; size: -; DNA: TGTGCCAGCAGTTCAGATCTAGACAGGGGGAAAAACATTCAGTACTTC; CDR3: CASSSDLDRGKNIQYF